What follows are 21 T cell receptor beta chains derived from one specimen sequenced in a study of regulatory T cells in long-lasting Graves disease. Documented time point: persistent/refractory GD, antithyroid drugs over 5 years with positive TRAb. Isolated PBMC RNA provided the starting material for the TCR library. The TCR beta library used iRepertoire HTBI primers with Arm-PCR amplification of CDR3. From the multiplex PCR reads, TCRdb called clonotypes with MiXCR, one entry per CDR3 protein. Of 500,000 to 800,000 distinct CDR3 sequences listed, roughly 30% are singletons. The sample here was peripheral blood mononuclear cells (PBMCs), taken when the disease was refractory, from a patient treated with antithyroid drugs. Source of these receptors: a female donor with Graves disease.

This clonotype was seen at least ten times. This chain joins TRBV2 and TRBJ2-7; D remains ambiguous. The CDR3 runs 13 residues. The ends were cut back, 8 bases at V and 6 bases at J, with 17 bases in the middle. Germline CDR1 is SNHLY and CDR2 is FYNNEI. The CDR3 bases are TGTGCCAGCCCCCCTCGGGCGCAGCGCGAGCAGTACTTC. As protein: CASPPRAQREQYF.

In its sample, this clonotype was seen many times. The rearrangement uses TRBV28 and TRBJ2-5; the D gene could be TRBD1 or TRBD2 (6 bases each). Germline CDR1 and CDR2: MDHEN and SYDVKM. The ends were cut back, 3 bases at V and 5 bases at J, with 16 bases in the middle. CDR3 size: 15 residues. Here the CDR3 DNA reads TGTGCCAGCAGTTTGGAGGGGGTTCAGTCGGAGACCCAGTACTTC. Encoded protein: CASSLEGVQSETQYF. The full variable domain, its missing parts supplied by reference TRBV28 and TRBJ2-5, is DVKVTQSSRYLVKRTGEKVFLECVQDMDHENMFWYRQDPGLGLRLIYFSYDVKMKEKGDIPEGYSVSREKKERFSLILESASTNQTSMYLCASSLEGVQSETQYFGPGTRLLVL.

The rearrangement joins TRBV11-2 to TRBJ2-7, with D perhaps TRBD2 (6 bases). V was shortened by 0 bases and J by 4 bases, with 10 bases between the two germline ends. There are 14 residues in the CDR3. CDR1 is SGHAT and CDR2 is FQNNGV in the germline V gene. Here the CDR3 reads CASSLERGRYEQYF. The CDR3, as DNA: TGTGCCAGCAGCTTAGAGCGGGGCAGGTACGAGCAGTACTTC.

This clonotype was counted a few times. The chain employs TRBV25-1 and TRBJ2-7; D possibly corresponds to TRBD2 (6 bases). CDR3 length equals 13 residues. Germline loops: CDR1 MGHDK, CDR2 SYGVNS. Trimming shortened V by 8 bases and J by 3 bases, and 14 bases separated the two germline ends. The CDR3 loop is CASGRWGDYEQYF. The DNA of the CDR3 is TGTGCCAGCGGACGATGGGGGGACTACGAGCAGTACTTC.

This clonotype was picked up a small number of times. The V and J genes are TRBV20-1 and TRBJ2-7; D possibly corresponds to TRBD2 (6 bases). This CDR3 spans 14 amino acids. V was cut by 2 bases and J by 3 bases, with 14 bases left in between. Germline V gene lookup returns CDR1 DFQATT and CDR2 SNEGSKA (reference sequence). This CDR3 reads CSARRDSSFYEQYF. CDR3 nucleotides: TGCAGTGCTAGACGGGACTCCAGCTTCTACGAGCAGTACTTC.

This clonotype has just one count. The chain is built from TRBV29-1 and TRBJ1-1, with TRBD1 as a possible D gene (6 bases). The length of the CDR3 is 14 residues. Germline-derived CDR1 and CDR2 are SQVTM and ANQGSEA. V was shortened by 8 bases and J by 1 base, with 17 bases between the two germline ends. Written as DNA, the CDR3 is TGCAGCATACCAACCTTGGGACAGAACACTGAAGCTTTCTTT. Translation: CSIPTLGQNTEAFF.

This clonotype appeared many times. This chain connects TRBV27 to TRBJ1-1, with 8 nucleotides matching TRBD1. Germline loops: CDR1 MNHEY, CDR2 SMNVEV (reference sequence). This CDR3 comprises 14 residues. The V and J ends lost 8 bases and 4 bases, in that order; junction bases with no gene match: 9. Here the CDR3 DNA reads TGTGCCAGCGCTACGGACAGGGCGGGCACTGAAGCTTTCTTT. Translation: CASATDRAGTEAFF.

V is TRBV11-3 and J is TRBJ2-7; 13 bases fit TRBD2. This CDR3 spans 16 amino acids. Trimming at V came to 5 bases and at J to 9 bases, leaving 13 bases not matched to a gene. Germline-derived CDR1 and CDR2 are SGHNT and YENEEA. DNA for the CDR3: TGTGCCAGCAGCCGCGATACCGGACTAGCGGGAGACCCGCAGTACTTC. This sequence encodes CASSRDTGLAGDPQYF.

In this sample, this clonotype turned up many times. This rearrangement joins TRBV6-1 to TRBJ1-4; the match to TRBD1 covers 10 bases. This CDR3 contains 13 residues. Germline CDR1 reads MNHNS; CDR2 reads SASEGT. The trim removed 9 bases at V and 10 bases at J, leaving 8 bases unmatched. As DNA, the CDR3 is TGTGCCAGTCGCCCGGGGGACAGGGGAAAACTGTTTTTT. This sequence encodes CASRPGDRGKLFF.

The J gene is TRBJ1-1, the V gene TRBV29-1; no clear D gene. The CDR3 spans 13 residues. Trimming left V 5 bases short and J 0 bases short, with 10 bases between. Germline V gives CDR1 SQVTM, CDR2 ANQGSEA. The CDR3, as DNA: TGCAGCGTTAATGGAAGGATGAACACTGAAGCTTTCTTT. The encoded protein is CSVNGRMNTEAFF. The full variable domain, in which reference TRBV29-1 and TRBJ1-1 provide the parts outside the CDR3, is SAVISQKPSRDICQRGTSLTIQCQVDSQVTMMFWYRQQPGQSLTLIATANQGSEATYESGFVIDKFPISRPNLTFSTLTVSNMSPEDSSIYLCSVNGRMNTEAFFGQGTRLTVV.

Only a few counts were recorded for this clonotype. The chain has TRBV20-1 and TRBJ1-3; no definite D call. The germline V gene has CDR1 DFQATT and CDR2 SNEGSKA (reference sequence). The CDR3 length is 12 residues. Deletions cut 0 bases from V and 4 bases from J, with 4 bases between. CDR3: CSARDPGNTIYF. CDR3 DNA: TGCAGTGCTAGAGATCCCGGAAACACCATATATTTT.

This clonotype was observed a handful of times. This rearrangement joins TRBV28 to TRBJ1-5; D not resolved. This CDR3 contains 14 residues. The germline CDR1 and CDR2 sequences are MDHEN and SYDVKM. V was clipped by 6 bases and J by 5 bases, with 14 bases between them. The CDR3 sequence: CASSHSRGYQPQHF. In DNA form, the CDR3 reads TGTGCCAGCAGCCACTCGCGAGGGTATCAGCCCCAGCATTTT.

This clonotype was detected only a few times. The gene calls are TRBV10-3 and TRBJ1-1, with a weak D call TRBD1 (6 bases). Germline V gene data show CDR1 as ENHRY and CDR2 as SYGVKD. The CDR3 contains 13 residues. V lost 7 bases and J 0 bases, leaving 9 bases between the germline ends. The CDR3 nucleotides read TGTGCCATCAATGGACAGATGAACACTGAAGCTTTCTTT. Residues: CAINGQMNTEAFF.

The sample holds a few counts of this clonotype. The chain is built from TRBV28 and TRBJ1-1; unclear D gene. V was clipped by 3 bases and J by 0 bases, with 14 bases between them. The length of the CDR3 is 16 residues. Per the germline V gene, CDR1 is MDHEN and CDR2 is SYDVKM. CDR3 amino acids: CASSFSATTMNTEAFF. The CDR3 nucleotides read TGTGCCAGCAGTTTTTCGGCCACCACTATGAACACTGAAGCTTTCTTT.

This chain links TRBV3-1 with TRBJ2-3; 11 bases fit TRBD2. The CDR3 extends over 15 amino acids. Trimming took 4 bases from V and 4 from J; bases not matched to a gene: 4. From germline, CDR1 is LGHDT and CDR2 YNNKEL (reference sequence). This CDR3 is CASSLTSGRADTQYF. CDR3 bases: TGTGCCAGCAGCCTCACTAGCGGGAGAGCAGATACGCAGTATTTT.

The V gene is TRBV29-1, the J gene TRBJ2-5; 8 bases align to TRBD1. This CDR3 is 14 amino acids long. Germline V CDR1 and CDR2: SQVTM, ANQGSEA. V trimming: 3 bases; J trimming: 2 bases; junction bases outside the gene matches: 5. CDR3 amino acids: CSVDGQGDQETQYF. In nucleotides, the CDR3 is TGCAGCGTTGACGGACAGGGCGATCAAGAGACCCAGTACTTC.

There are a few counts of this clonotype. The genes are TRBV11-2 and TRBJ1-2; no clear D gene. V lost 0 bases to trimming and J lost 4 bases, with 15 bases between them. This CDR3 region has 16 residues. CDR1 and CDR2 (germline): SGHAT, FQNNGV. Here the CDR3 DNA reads TGTGCCAGCAGCTTAGATCCTCGGAGGGTTGGCTATGGCTACACCTTC. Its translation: CASSLDPRRVGYGYTF.

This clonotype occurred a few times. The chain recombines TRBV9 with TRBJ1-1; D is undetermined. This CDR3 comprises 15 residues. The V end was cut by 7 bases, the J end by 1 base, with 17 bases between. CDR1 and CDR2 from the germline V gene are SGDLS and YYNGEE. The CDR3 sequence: CASGPSPNWNTEAFF. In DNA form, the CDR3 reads TGTGCCAGCGGCCCGTCCCCAAATTGGAACACTGAAGCTTTCTTT.

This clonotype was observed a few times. The CDR3, as DNA: TGTGCCAGCAGCCTGGGGGCCGTCGATTCACCCCTCCACTTT. Translated, it gives CASSLGAVDSPLHF. The chain couples TRBV12-3 or TRBV12-4 to TRBJ1-6; D may be TRBD1 (6 bases). Between the trimmed V and J ends, which lost 6 bases and 8 bases, there was a span of 14 bases. This CDR3 is 14 amino acids long.

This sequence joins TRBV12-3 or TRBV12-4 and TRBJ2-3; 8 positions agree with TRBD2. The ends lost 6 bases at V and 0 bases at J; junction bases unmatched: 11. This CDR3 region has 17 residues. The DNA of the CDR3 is TGTGCCAGCAGCCCTGGGGTACTAGCGGATAGCACAGATACGCAGTATTTT. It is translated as CASSPGVLADSTDTQYF.

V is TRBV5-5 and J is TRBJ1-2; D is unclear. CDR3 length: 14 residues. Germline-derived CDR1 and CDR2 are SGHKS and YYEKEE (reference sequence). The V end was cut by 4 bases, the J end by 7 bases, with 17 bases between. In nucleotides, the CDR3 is TGTGCCAGCAGCCTGGAGGCCATGCCTCGTGGCTACACCTTC. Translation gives CASSLEAMPRGYTF.